The rows below give T cell receptor beta chains drawn from one sample of a study of identical twins. TCRdb reanalysed the 5' RACE reads using MiXCR and keeps one entry per CDR3 protein. The sample includes under 900,000 distinct CDR3 sequences, 18% of them seen just once. This same sample was also part of a study on T cells expressing NK-cell markers.

Sequenced: PBMCs. These receptors came from a woman under 30 in good health. Both conserved end residues are part of each CDR3. The order of the fields is clone size, V gene, J gene, D gene, CDR3 DNA, CDR3 protein. D genes are given only for firm matches. Clone sizes are given selectively: once, few, many, or a class where the clone is expanded.

NA	TRBV5-1	TRBJ2-5	TRBD1	TGCGCCAGCAGCTTGGGACAGGGGAGTGAGACCCAGTACTTC	CASSLGQGSETQYF
NA	TRBV7-2	TRBJ1-1	TRBD1	TGTGCCAGCAGCCAAGGAAGGACAGGGAGGAACACTGAAGCTTTCTTT	CASSQGRTGRNTEAFF
NA	TRBV6-1	TRBJ2-1	TRBD2	TGTGCCAGCCATCACGCTCTAGCGGGAGTCCCCAATGAGCAGTTCTTC	CASHHALAGVPNEQFF
NA	TRBV20-1	TRBJ2-3	TRBD1	TGCACCACCAGGGACAGGGTCACAGATACGCAGTATTTT	CTTRDRVTDTQYF
NA	TRBV20-1	TRBJ2-7	TRBD1	TGCAGTGCTAGAGTGACAGGGAAGAGCGAGCAGTACTTC	CSARVTGKSEQYF
NA	TRBV10-3	TRBJ2-1	TRBD1	TGTGCCATGCAGGGGGCACCCTTCAATGAGCAGTTCTTC	CAMQGAPFNEQFF
few	TRBV15	TRBJ2-1	NA	TGTGCCACCAGCAGAGCCCGGGGAGCTGAGCAGTTCTTC	CATSRARGAEQFF
NA	TRBV5-6	TRBJ2-3	NA	TGTGCCAGCAGCTTGCGTGTAGGATCAGCAGATACGCAGTATTTT	CASSLRVGSADTQYF
few	TRBV19	TRBJ1-1	NA	TGTGCCAGTAGTAGATTAACGAACACTGAAGCTTTCTTT	CASSRLTNTEAFF
few	TRBV20-1	TRBJ2-3	NA	TGCAGTGCTAGTGTCCCGGGGGCGTCTCCAGATACGCAGTATTTT	CSASVPGASPDTQYF
few	TRBV6-1	TRBJ2-1	NA	TGTGCCAGCAGTACCCGGGACTACAATGAGCAGTTCTTC	CASSTRDYNEQFF
NA	TRBV10-2	TRBJ2-5	NA	TGCGCCAGCCAAAAGTCCATTCTCCAAGAGACCCAGTACTTC	CASQKSILQETQYF
once	TRBV6-5	TRBJ2-1	NA	TGTGCCAGCAGTTACGAGGCGGGTGAGCAGTTCTTC	CASSYEAGEQFF
NA	TRBV5-1	TRBJ2-3	TRBD2	TGCGCCAGCAGCTTGGCGACGGGAGGATCAGATACGCAGTATTTT	CASSLATGGSDTQYF
NA	TRBV18	TRBJ1-3	NA	TGTGCCAGCTCACCATATTCGGGGACCTCTGGAAACACCATATATTTT	CASSPYSGTSGNTIYF
few	TRBV10-3	TRBJ2-5	NA	TGTGCCATCAGTGTCGGGGCAACAGTTCTCCACCAAGAGACCCAGTACTTC	CAISVGATVLHQETQYF
NA	TRBV12-3/TRBV12-4	TRBJ1-2	TRBD1	TGTGCCAGCAGTTTAGCGGGACAGGGCTTGGATGGCTACACCTTC	CASSLAGQGLDGYTF
NA	TRBV6-6	TRBJ2-3	NA	TGTGCCAGCAGAAAATACAAAACAGATACGCAGTATTTT	CASRKYKTDTQYF
NA	TRBV4-1	TRBJ2-3	NA	TGCGCCAGCAGCCAAGGAGGAGGAGATACGCAGTATTTT	CASSQGGGDTQYF
few	TRBV5-1	TRBJ2-2	NA	TGCGCCAGCAGCCAAAAGGGTCCGGGGGCGTTGAACGGGGAGCTGTTTTTT	CASSQKGPGALNGELFF
many	TRBV5-6	TRBJ1-2	NA	TGTGCCAGCAGCTTGAAGAACGGCCTGACCGTGACTTACTATGGCTACACCTTC	CASSLKNGLTVTYYGYTF
NA	TRBV7-6	TRBJ2-3	TRBD2	TGTGTCAGCAGCTTAGCGGGCGGGATAGATACGCAGTATTTT	CVSSLAGGIDTQYF
few	TRBV5-1	TRBJ2-1	TRBD2	TGCGCCAGCAGCTCACTAGCGGGAGGGCCCTTTGAGCAGTTCTTC	CASSSLAGGPFEQFF
few	TRBV20-1	TRBJ2-5	NA	TGCAGTGTTGGGGACGGGGTGGGGGAGGTGACCCAGTACTTC	CSVGDGVGEVTQYF
few	TRBV7-7	TRBJ2-1	NA	TGTGCCAGCAGCTTGACATCCAAGGATGAGCAGTTCTTC	CASSLTSKDEQFF
few	TRBV14	TRBJ2-1	NA	TGTGCCAGCAGCCAAGATTCGGCCAGACTAAGCTCCTACAATGAGCAGTTCTTC	CASSQDSARLSSYNEQFF
NA	TRBV6-4	TRBJ2-2	TRBD2	TGTGCCAGCACGTCAGGAATGGCGGGAGATGCCGGGGAGCTGTTTTTT	CASTSGMAGDAGELFF
NA	TRBV10-3	TRBJ2-3	NA	TGTGCCATCAGTAAGGACGGGGTCACAGATACGCAGTATTTT	CAISKDGVTDTQYF
NA	TRBV20-1	TRBJ2-1	NA	TGCAGTGCTAGAGCGGGAGCCAATGAGCAGTTCTTC	CSARAGANEQFF
NA	TRBV5-1	TRBJ2-2	TRBD2	TGCGCCAGCAGCTCAGTAGCGGGAGGCACCGGGGAGCTGTTTTTT	CASSSVAGGTGELFF
NA	TRBV27	TRBJ2-6	TRBD1	TGTGCCAGCGGGGACAGCACTCCTGGGGCCAACGTCCTGACTTTC	CASGDSTPGANVLTF
few	TRBV20-1	TRBJ2-1	NA	TGCAGTGCCAGGTCGGACGTGCAAGAGTTCTTC	CSARSDVQEFF